The 21 T cell receptor beta chains below come from one sample, sequenced in a study of CD8+ T cells in alopecia areata. In each case, RNA was isolated and then reverse transcribed into cDNA as the sequencing template. Libraries were prepared by immunoSEQ multiplex PCR; TCRdb keeps only in-frame clonotypes and omits some of them. Of some 190,000 clones listed, approximately 50% are singletons. The treatment denotes: oral pan-JAK inhibitor, 5-10 mg twice daily. Material: CD8+ T cells sorted from blood, obtained at approximately week 52, from a patient treated with tofacitinib. Receptor source: a human donor with alopecia areata.

The V and J genes are TRBV13 and TRBJ2-7; TRBD2 is a possible D gene (5 bases). This CDR3 has 15 residues. V was clipped by 0 bases and J by 4 bases, with 13 bases between them. Germline assignment: CDR1 PRHDT and CDR2 FYEKMQ (reference sequence). CDR3 residues: CASSLGVGSSYEQYF. The CDR3 DNA sequence: TGTGCCAGCAGCTTAGGAGTAGGGAGTAGTTACGAGCAGTACTTC. Variable domain in full (rest from reference TRBV13 and TRBJ2-7): AAGVIQSPRHLIKEKRETATLKCYPIPRHDTVYWYQQGPGQDPQFLISFYEKMQSDKGSIPDRFSAQQFSDYHSELNMSSLELGDSALYFCASSLGVGSSYEQYFGPGTRLTVT.

The CDR3 loop reads CAWDRTGRSFEQYF. CDR3 DNA sequence: TGTGCCTGGGACCGGACAGGGCGTAGTTTCGAGCAGTACTTC. V gene TRBV30 combines with J gene TRBJ2-7; 8 bases match TRBD1. CDR1 and CDR2 (germline): GTSNPN, SVGIG (reference sequence). V was clipped by 5 bases and J by 6 bases; unmatched bases: 12. The CDR3 contains 14 residues.

Only a few counts were recorded for this clone. The chain couples TRBV5-1 to TRBJ1-2; possibly TRBD1 for D (5 bases). Germline assignment: CDR1 SGHRS and CDR2 YFSETQ. The V gene lost 0 bases and the J gene lost 6 bases, with 12 bases spanning the gap. The CDR3 covers 14 residues. CDR3 bases: TGCGCCAGCAGCTTGGCCAGAGGGGCGGATGGCTACACCTTC. This encodes CASSLARGADGYTF.

The CDR3 reads CASRPGLSSISSGANVLTF. CDR3 coding DNA: TGTGCCAGCAGGCCGGGACTCTCGTCTATAAGCTCTGGGGCCAACGTCCTGACTTTC. This chain connects TRBV5-6 to TRBJ2-6; D might be TRBD2 (6 bases). Trimming shortened V by 5 bases and J by 0 bases, and 21 bases separated the two germline ends. The CDR3 length is 19 residues. Germline lookup yields CDR1 SGHDT and CDR2 YYEEEE.

The rearrangement joins TRBV6-6 to TRBJ2-2, with a possible D match to TRBD2 (5 bases). There are 14 residues in the CDR3. V was clipped by 2 bases and J by 1 base, with 5 bases between them. The germline gives CDR1 MNHNY, CDR2 SVGAGI (reference sequence). CDR3 DNA sequence: TGTGCCAGCAGTTACGGAGGGAACACCGGGGAGCTGTTTTTT. Encoded protein: CASSYGGNTGELFF.

This chain joins TRBV7-9 and TRBJ2-5; the match to TRBD1 covers 7 bases. The CDR3 covers 13 residues. V shed 7 bases, J shed 2 bases, and the junction held 4 bases outside the gene matches. In germline, CDR1 is SEHNR, CDR2 FQNEAQ (reference sequence). CDR3 region: CASTQGQQETQYF. In DNA, the CDR3 is TGTGCCAGCACCCAGGGACAGCAAGAGACCCAGTACTTC.

The chain recombines TRBV4-2 with TRBJ2-5, with 9 bases lining up with TRBD2. Germline CDR1 reads LGHNA; CDR2 reads YNFKEQ. With 0 bases clipped from V and 5 bases from J, the junction kept 1 base outside the gene matches. The CDR3 runs to 14 residues. CDR3 residues: CASSQELAGETQYF. CDR3 nucleotides: TGTGCCAGCAGCCAAGAGCTAGCGGGGGAGACCCAGTACTTC.

This sequence joins TRBV27 and TRBJ2-2, with D uncertain. Trimming pared 3 bases from V and 9 bases from J, leaving 8 bases between. Germline lookup yields CDR1 MNHEY and CDR2 SMNVEV (reference sequence). This CDR3 has 12 amino acids. The CDR3 nucleotides are TGTGCCAGCAGTTTTGGAAGTAGGGAGCTGTTTTTT. Translating gives CASSFGSRELFF.

The chain has TRBV5-1 and TRBJ2-5; a weak D match, TRBD1 (5 bases). Germline CDR1 reads SGHRS; CDR2 reads YFSETQ. The CDR3 has 15 residues. Trimming cost V 0 bases and J 4 bases, with 13 bases left between them. Here the CDR3 reads CASSLGTTQGETQYF. The DNA of the CDR3 is TGCGCCAGCAGCTTGGGGACGACCCAGGGAGAGACCCAGTACTTC.

This clone was detected a few times. The rearrangement uses TRBV2 and TRBJ1-1; possibly TRBD1 for D (5 bases). CDR3 size: 11 residues. CDR1 and CDR2 (germline): SNHLY, FYNNEI. Trimming left V 7 bases short and J 4 bases short, with 7 bases between. The CDR3 loop is CASIGGTEAFF. The CDR3 DNA reads TGTGCCAGCATTGGGGGCACTGAAGCTTTCTTT.

This clone showed up just a few times. The rearrangement links TRBV5-6 to TRBJ2-7; D may be TRBD1 (5 bases). Germline CDR1 reads SGHDT; CDR2 reads YYEEEE. V shed 4 bases and J shed 2 bases, with 19 bases lying between them. CDR3 length equals 16 residues. The CDR3 DNA reads TGTGCCAGCAGCCGCGATGCCACAGGAATAACCTACGAGCAGTACTTC. Translating gives CASSRDATGITYEQYF.

This chain links TRBV6-5 with TRBJ1-2; D is unresolved. V was trimmed by 0 bases and J by 0 bases, leaving 5 bases between them. The CDR3 consists of 14 residues. Germline CDR1 reads MNHEY; CDR2 reads SVGAGI. CDR3 DNA: TGTGCCAGCAGTTACTCCGGGCCTAACTATGGCTACACCTTC. It codes for CASSYSGPNYGYTF.

This chain connects TRBV2 to TRBJ2-1, with 8 bases that match TRBD2. V was pared by 6 bases and J by 7 bases, with 5 bases of the junction left unmatched. The CDR3 totals 13 residues. CDR1 SNHLY and CDR2 FYNNEI come from the germline V gene. CDR3: CASRGGLVNEQFF. The DNA of the CDR3 is TGTGCCAGCAGAGGGGGACTAGTTAATGAGCAGTTCTTC.

This clone was seen only once. This rearrangement joins TRBV28 to TRBJ1-1; D is undetermined. The CDR3 loop spans 13 amino acids. Trimming took 6 bases from V and 3 from J, leaving 11 bases between them. The germline V gene encodes CDR1 MDHEN and CDR2 SYDVKM. The CDR3 sequence: CASRPTFYTEAFF. In DNA, the CDR3 is TGTGCCAGCAGGCCGACCTTTTACACTGAAGCTTTCTTT.

This clone was recorded a few times. V and J are TRBV10-3 and TRBJ2-3; D is undetermined. CDR1 and CDR2 (germline): ENHRY, SYGVKD. Trimming took off 2 bases at V and 4 bases at J, with 13 bases between the two ends. This CDR3 has 15 amino acids. CDR3 DNA: TGTGCCATCAGTGAGACAGCGTTTCCCCCAGATACGCAGTATTTT. It is translated as CAISETAFPPDTQYF.

The chain links TRBV7-3 to TRBJ2-1; the match to TRBD2 covers 13 bases. Germline CDR1 reads SGHTA; CDR2 reads FQGTGA. Trimming took 4 bases from V and 3 from J; bases not matched to a gene: 0. CDR3 length equals 15 residues. The CDR3 bases are TGTGCCAGCAGCTGGACTAGCGGGGGCTACAATGAGCAGTTCTTC. Its protein product is CASSWTSGGYNEQFF.

The chain uses TRBV5-1 and TRBJ1-2; maybe TRBD1 (5 bases). This CDR3 contains 13 residues. V was trimmed by 0 bases and J by 8 bases, leaving 11 bases between them. Germline CDR1 reads SGHRS; CDR2 reads YFSETQ. CDR3 bases: TGCGCCAGCAGCTTGGCCAGGGTGGACGGCTACACCTTC. Translated, it gives CASSLARVDGYTF. The complete variable domain, with remaining parts taken from reference TRBV5-1 and TRBJ1-2, reads KAGVTQTPRYLIKTRGQQVTLSCSPISGHRSVSWYQQTPGQGLQFLFEYFSETQRNKGNFPGRFSGRQFSNSRSEMNVSTLELGDSALYLCASSLARVDGYTFGSGTRLTVV.

This sequence joins TRBV9 and TRBJ1-5; D unresolved. Germline CDR1 reads SGDLS; CDR2 reads YYNGEE. V lost 0 bases and J 4 bases, leaving 11 bases between the germline ends. The CDR3 spans 15 residues. The CDR3 reads CASSVGGGRNQPQHF. The CDR3 DNA is TGTGCCAGCAGCGTAGGTGGAGGGCGTAATCAGCCCCAGCATTTT.

The chain is built from TRBV29-1 and TRBJ2-5, with 7 nucleotides matching TRBD2. V dropped 6 bases and J dropped 5; count of bases not matched to a gene: 9. CDR1 is SQVTM and CDR2 is ANQGSEA in the germline V gene. CDR3 length: 13 amino acids. This CDR3 is CSVVGLDAETQYF. In DNA form, the CDR3 reads TGCAGCGTAGTTGGACTAGATGCCGAGACCCAGTACTTC.

This clone was observed a single time. The J gene is TRBJ2-7, the V gene TRBV29-1; D is ambiguous. Trimming took off 1 base at V and 2 bases at J, with 6 bases between the two ends. This CDR3 is built from 12 residues. CDR1 is SQVTM and CDR2 is ANQGSEA in the germline V gene. The CDR3 nucleotides are TGCAGCGTTGAAGGCGAGGCCTACGAGCAGTACTTC. Amino acids: CSVEGEAYEQYF.

V and J are TRBV7-9 and TRBJ1-2; D call uncertain. Trimming took 1 base from V and 6 from J, leaving 6 bases between them. Germline V lookup: CDR1 SEHNR, CDR2 FQNEAQ (reference sequence). The CDR3 extends over 12 amino acids. Here the CDR3 reads CASSLGLDGYTF. CDR3 sequence (DNA): TGTGCCAGCAGCTTAGGCTTGGATGGCTACACCTTC.